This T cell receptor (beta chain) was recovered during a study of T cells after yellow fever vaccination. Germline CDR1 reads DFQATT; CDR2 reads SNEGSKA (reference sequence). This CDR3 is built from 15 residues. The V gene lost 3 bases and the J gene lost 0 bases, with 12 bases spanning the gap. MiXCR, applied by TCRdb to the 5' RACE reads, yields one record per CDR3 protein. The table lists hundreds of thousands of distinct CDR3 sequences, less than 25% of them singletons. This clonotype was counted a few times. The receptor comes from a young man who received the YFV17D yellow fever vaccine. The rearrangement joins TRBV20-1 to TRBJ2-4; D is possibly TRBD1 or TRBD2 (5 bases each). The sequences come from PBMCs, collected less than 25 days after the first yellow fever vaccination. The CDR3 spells CSASGTLLAKNIQYF. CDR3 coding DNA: TGCAGTGCTAGTGGGACGCTTCTAGCCAAAAACATTCAGTACTTC.